This T cell receptor beta chain was captured by sequencing in a study of blood T cell repertoires in COVID-19. Study background: Acute-phase and convalescent COVID-19 samples originated in the United States, Italy and Spain.

CDR3 length: 16 residues. Germline loops: CDR1 MNHNY, CDR2 SVGAGI (reference sequence). V gave up 2 bases and J gave up 0 bases, with 13 bases separating them. Study processing details: Amplified reference gene primers provided the basis for estimating nucleated cell counts. Produced via immunoSEQ multiplex PCR; TCRdb's table is partial and in-frame only. V, J and clone size are taken as reported in that table, and D and trimming were inferred from the DNA itself. This repertoire shows about 50,000 clones, under 85% found once; its top ten account for approximately 8.2%. Sequencing input: peripheral blood. V is TRBV6-6 and J is TRBJ1-2; D perhaps matches TRBD1 (6 bases). This clonotype was obtained from a man aged 55-75 years with acute or convalescent COVID-19. This CDR3 reads CASSYRIDRTNYGYTF. CDR3 nucleotides: TGTGCCAGCAGTTACCGAATTGACAGGACTAACTATGGCTACACCTTC.